This T cell receptor (beta chain) was captured by sequencing in a study of T cell responses to AZD1222 COVID-19 vaccine. Comment on this clone: What it binds is unknown.

The protocol was immunoSEQ multiplex PCR, while the TCRdb copy is restricted to in-frame clones and leaves out a portion. The sample shows 150,000 or so clones, roughly nine tenths of them seen only once. Germline lookup yields CDR1 SGHAT and CDR2 FQNNGV. The CDR3 totals 13 residues. Deletions cut 5 bases from V and 1 base from J, with 8 bases between. Study-level findings and limits: Repertoires were obtained only post-peak T cell response.

The sample here was peripheral blood, taken 28 days after the second AZD1222 dose. The chain couples TRBV11-2 to TRBJ2-5; a possible D gene is TRBD2 (5 bases). The TCR comes from an adult who received the AZD1222 COVID-19 vaccine. CDR3 loop: CASSPDFQETQYF. The CDR3 bases are TGTGCCAGCAGCCCGGACTTCCAAGAGACCCAGTACTTC.